The 4 T cell receptor beta chains below all came from one sample that was sequenced in a study of blood T cell repertoires in COVID-19. Measured with immunoSEQ multiplex PCR; TCRdb has only the in-frame clones, and not every one. The sample lists under 300,000 clones, 65% to 85% occurring once. Material for sequencing was peripheral blood. These receptors were taken from a middle-aged woman who had recovered from COVID-19.

V is TRBV7-8 and J is TRBJ1-6, with 9 bases fitting TRBD1. Germline V lookup: CDR1 SGHVS, CDR2 FQNEAQ. CDR3 length equals 17 residues. Losses at the gene ends were 5 bases for V and 7 bases for J; bases not matched to a gene: 12. The DNA of the CDR3 is TGTGCCAGCAGCCTACGGGGGGTGGGACAGGGAAATTCACCCCTCCACTTT. Protein sequence: CASSLRGVGQGNSPLHF. The whole variable domain, filled in from reference TRBV7-8 and TRBJ1-6, reads GAGVSQSPRYKVAKRGQDVALRCDPISGHVSLFWYQQALGQGPEFLTYFQNEAQLDKSGLPSDRFFAERPEGSVSTLKIQRTQQEDSAVYLCASSLRGVGQGNSPLHFGNGTRLTVT.

The chain combines TRBV2 with TRBJ2-7; D unclear. This CDR3 is 11 amino acids long. The germline gives CDR1 SNHLY, CDR2 FYNNEI. V gave up 8 bases and J gave up 1 base, with 6 bases separating them. The CDR3 region has the DNA TGTGCCAGCTCTGCGTCCTACGAGCAGTACTTC. It translates to CASSASYEQYF.

This clone was recorded a few times. The chain uses TRBV12-3 or TRBV12-4 and TRBJ2-2; D is perhaps TRBD2 (5 bases). CDR3 length equals 12 residues. The V gene lost 6 bases and the J gene lost 11 bases, with 13 bases spanning the gap. The CDR3 region has the DNA TGTGCCAGCAGCCTAGGGCGGGCCGAGCTGTTTTTT. It translates to CASSLGRAELFF.

The chain uses TRBV29-1 and TRBJ2-3; tentatively, D is TRBD2 (8 bases). From germline, CDR1 is SQVTM and CDR2 ANQGSEA. This CDR3 has 15 residues. V was clipped by 7 bases and J by 3 bases, with 20 bases between them. Here the CDR3 reads CSARGSGGLTDTQYF. The CDR3 DNA is TGCAGCGCCAGGGGGAGCGGGGGCCTTACAGATACGCAGTATTTT.